Presented here are 18 T cell receptor beta chains from one specimen sequenced in a study of T cell responses to AZD1222 COVID-19 vaccine. Sequenced by immunoSEQ multiplex PCR; TCRdb stores in-frame clones only, minus some. The table records nearly 110,000 clones, under 90% of them present only once. Specimen: peripheral blood, collected on day 0 of AZD1222 vaccination. Source of these receptors: an adult in good health.

The chain recombines TRBV19 with TRBJ1-2, with a weak D call TRBD1 (5 bases). V lost 4 bases and J 3 bases, leaving 9 bases between the germline ends. The CDR3 is 13 residues long. Germline V lookup: CDR1 LNHDA, CDR2 SQIVND (reference sequence). CDR3 DNA: TGTGCCAGTAGTAACGCAGGGTACTATGGCTACACCTTC. This sequence encodes CASSNAGYYGYTF.

The rearrangement links TRBV5-1 to TRBJ2-1, with 7 positions matching TRBD2. After removal of 0 bases from V and 9 bases from J, the junction contained 12 bases not matched to a gene. The germline V gene has CDR1 SGHRS and CDR2 YFSETQ. The CDR3 runs to 16 residues. As DNA, the CDR3 is TGCGCCAGCAGCTTGGTAGCGACTAGCCTGAAGATTGAGCAGTTCTTC. Protein sequence: CASSLVATSLKIEQFF.

This chain joins TRBV7-9 and TRBJ1-6, with D possibly being TRBD1 (5 bases). The CDR3 is 17 amino acids. Germline lookup yields CDR1 SEHNR and CDR2 FQNEAQ (reference sequence). V was trimmed by 4 bases and J by 7 bases, leaving 20 bases between them. The CDR3 DNA is TGTGCCAGCAGCTCCTCGGGAGTTTGGGGCGCGAATTCACCCCTCCACTTT. Protein sequence: CASSSSGVWGANSPLHF.

The CDR3 DNA sequence: TGTGCCAGTAGTATTGGACAGGCCTTCTACAATGAGCAGTTCTTC. Its protein product is CASSIGQAFYNEQFF. V is TRBV19 and J is TRBJ2-1; 7 bases align to TRBD1. This CDR3 spans 15 amino acids. The V gene end was trimmed by 3 bases and the J gene end by 3 bases; junction bases not matched to a gene: 5. Germline lookup yields CDR1 LNHDA and CDR2 SQIVND (reference sequence).

This CDR3 reads CASSQDWGRRGNTIYF. The CDR3 DNA is TGTGCCAGCAGCCAAGATTGGGGGAGGCGGGGAAACACCATATATTTT. The chain joins TRBV3-1 (or the pseudogene TRBV3-2) to TRBJ1-3; D might be TRBD1 (5 bases). The germline V gene has CDR1 LGHDT and CDR2 YNNKEL (reference sequence). The CDR3 has 16 residues. Trimming took 0 bases from V and 4 from J, leaving 13 bases between them.

This clone was seen only once. CDR3 sequence (DNA): TGTGCCAGCAGCCAAGATCTGTCTAGCGGGAGGCCCCGGGAGTTCTTC. Protein sequence: CASSQDLSSGRPREFF. The V and J genes are TRBV4-2 and TRBJ2-1; 11 bases line up with TRBD2. The CDR3 loop spans 16 amino acids. The germline gives CDR1 LGHNA, CDR2 YNFKEQ. V trimming: 0 bases; J trimming: 14 bases; junction bases outside the gene matches: 12.

This chain connects TRBV7-6 to TRBJ1-1; the D is unclear. The CDR3 runs 14 residues. Between the trimmed V and J ends, which lost 5 bases and 0 bases, there was a span of 10 bases. Germline CDR1 reads SGHVS; CDR2 reads FNYEAQ. For the CDR3, the DNA is TGTGCCAGCAGCCCCCTGGCGGTGAACACTGAAGCTTTCTTT. Protein sequence: CASSPLAVNTEAFF.

The chain carries TRBV5-1 and TRBJ2-2; D unresolved. This CDR3 region has 14 residues. The germline V gene has CDR1 SGHRS and CDR2 YFSETQ. Trimming pared 5 bases from V and 2 bases from J, leaving 10 bases between. The CDR3 protein is CASRPGPNTGELFF. The CDR3 DNA sequence: TGCGCCAGCAGACCCGGACCCAACACCGGGGAGCTGTTTTTT.

V and J are TRBV5-1 and TRBJ2-2; 7 bases agree with TRBD2. The CDR3 runs 15 residues. CDR1 and CDR2 from the germline V gene are SGHRS and YFSETQ. V lost 5 bases, J lost 8 bases, and 12 bases stayed unmatched. The CDR3 spells CASRPTSAPRGELFF. In DNA form, the CDR3 reads TGCGCCAGCAGGCCTACTAGCGCCCCAAGAGGGGAGCTGTTTTTT.

This chain joins TRBV5-4 and TRBJ2-1, with 10 bases fitting TRBD2. This CDR3 is built from 15 residues. CDR1 SGHNT and CDR2 YYREEE come from the germline V gene (reference sequence). V gave up 2 bases and J gave up 4 bases; unmatched junction bases: 3. Here the CDR3 reads CASSFTSGTYNEQFF. The CDR3 coding sequence is TGTGCCAGCAGCTTCACTAGCGGGACTTACAATGAGCAGTTCTTC.

This chain connects TRBV24-1 to TRBJ2-2; perhaps TRBD1 as D (6 bases). The germline V and J ends were trimmed by 9 bases and 2 bases, with 9 bases remaining between them. The germline V gene encodes CDR1 KGHDR and CDR2 SFDVKD. This CDR3 comprises 13 residues. The CDR3 nucleotides read TGTGCCACCTCGACAGGTAACACCGGGGAGCTGTTTTTT. As protein: CATSTGNTGELFF.

This clone appeared once. The chain links TRBV19 to TRBJ1-5; TRBD1 is a possible D gene (6 bases). Trimming took 4 bases from V and 3 from J, leaving 13 bases between them. Germline values: CDR1 LNHDA, CDR2 SQIVND (reference sequence). This CDR3 comprises 15 residues. CDR3: CASSTRDTYNQPQHF. The CDR3 DNA follows: TGTGCCAGTAGTACCCGGGACACCTACAATCAGCCCCAGCATTTT.

This clone was picked up one time. The rearrangement links TRBV20-1 to TRBJ1-5; D remains ambiguous. Germline CDR1 DFQATT, CDR2 SNEGSKA (reference sequence). V was pared by 3 bases and J by 3 bases, with 6 bases between. This CDR3 region has 12 residues. The CDR3: CSASLHNQPQHF. The CDR3 nucleotides are TGCAGTGCTAGTCTTCACAATCAGCCCCAGCATTTT.

The chain links TRBV6-5 to TRBJ1-1, with unresolved D. The CDR3 length is 14 residues. In germline, CDR1 is MNHEY, CDR2 SVGAGI. Between the trimmed V and J ends, which lost 7 bases and 3 bases, there was a span of 15 bases. CDR3 DNA sequence: TGTGCCAGCACCTCCCCTCATAGGGACACTGAAGCTTTCTTT. The encoded protein is CASTSPHRDTEAFF.

The V gene is TRBV19, the J gene TRBJ1-1; D is undetermined. Germline V lookup: CDR1 LNHDA, CDR2 SQIVND (reference sequence). Trimming pared 5 bases from V and 11 bases from J, leaving 12 bases between. The CDR3 totals 11 residues. For the CDR3, the DNA is TGTGCCAGTAGTGCGGTCGGTGGGGCTTTCTTT. It translates to CASSAVGGAFF.

The J gene is TRBJ2-5, the V gene TRBV14, with D perhaps TRBD1 (5 bases). The CDR3 has 15 residues. Germline values: CDR1 SGHDN, CDR2 FVKESK. V lost 1 base and J 0 bases, leaving 9 bases between the germline ends. CDR3 nucleotide sequence: TGTGCCAGCAGCCAAGGGGGCTGGTACCAAGAGACCCAGTACTTC. This encodes CASSQGGWYQETQYF.

The chain carries TRBV6-5 and TRBJ1-2; D call uncertain. The CDR3 has 14 residues. V dropped 2 bases and J dropped 0 bases, with 7 bases sitting between them. Germline CDR1 MNHEY, CDR2 SVGAGI. CDR3 in DNA: TGTGCCAGCAGTTACGAGCTATCTAACTATGGCTACACCTTC. Translation: CASSYELSNYGYTF.

The rearrangement links TRBV7-9 to TRBJ2-1; either TRBD1 or TRBD2 may fit D (5 bases each). V gave up 5 bases and J gave up 10 bases, with 12 bases separating them. Germline V gives CDR1 SEHNR, CDR2 FQNEAQ (reference sequence). CDR3 length: 12 amino acids. The CDR3: CASSLRGREQFF. In nucleotides, the CDR3 is TGTGCCAGCAGCCTCCGGGGCCGCGAGCAGTTCTTC.